These T cell receptor beta chains were read from a single sample in a study of Tregs in tolerant kidney transplant recipients. Assay used: immunoSEQ multiplex PCR; TCRdb lists only in-frame clones, some missing. Found here are tens of thousands of clones, nearly 98% of them singletons; the top ten hold 0.34%. The specimen comprised Tregs from blood, sampled before the transplant. Every receptor here comes from a human donor who received a combined kidney and bone marrow transplant. Both conserved end residues are part of each CDR3.

v_call cdr3_length cdr3_aa
TRBV29-1 13 CSALDRIAAEAFF
TRBV9 15 CASSVGIGHGIEQFF
TRBV7-8 18 CASSLGVTGWGGIDEQFF
TRBV7-2 15 CASSNSGSRSETQYF
TRBV4-2 15 CASSQAGGRGETQYF
TRBV4-3 14 CASSQFGQGEVQYF
TRBV29-1 15 CSVSGATATNEKLFF
TRBV18 16 CASSHSGHLSGNTIYF
TRBV27 14 CASSLSPTRLEQYF
TRBV7-2 13 CASSLASGRVRFF
TRBV13 13 CASSSTGRQGYTF
TRBV5-5 12 CASSMTGYEQYF
TRBV4-3 14 CASSPRTGYNEQFF
TRBV9 13 CASSVGVSDGYTF
TRBV7-8 17 CASSLAGAGESNYGYTF
TRBV9 15 CASSVGPPGVYGYTF
TRBV7-2 13 CASSLAGRGTQYF
TRBV5-1 13 CASSLREDYGYTF
TRBV6-1 14 CASNGDRTAYEQYF
TRBV5-1 14 CASSSQQGAAGYTF
TRBV23-1 13 CANGGTPNTEAFF
TRBV5-1 12 CASSFSPETQYF
TRBV18 13 CASSAGLDNEQFF
TRBV28 16 CASSRRVASVLETQYF
TRBV4-2 17 CASSQDPRLVVRNEQYF
TRBV19 17 CASSTPGNLGSNQPQHF
TRBV19 15 CASSIGGLTNEKLFF
TRBV7-2 15 CASSRTGLGGYEQYF
TRBV7-2 16 CASSLAGVGRWETQYF